The rows below give T cell receptor beta chains drawn from one sample of a study of shared clonotypes between healthy human individuals. Some clones are missing from TCRdb's copy, which holds only in-frame ones; the method was immunoSEQ multiplex PCR. The sample includes 650,000 to 800,000 clones, roughly 72% of them seen just once. The sequenced material came from memory CD4+ T cells sorted from blood. These TCRs come from a woman under 40 in good health. Each CDR3 is given without its conserved first and last residue. The D gene is left open where the match is weak.

V: TRBV18; J: TRBJ2-1; D: TRBD2; CDR3: ASSRAAGVDEQF
V: TRBV4-1; J: TRBJ1-4; D: TRBD1; CDR3: ASSHPGQWEEGNEKLF
V: TRBV11-2; J: TRBJ2-5; D: TRBD2; CDR3: ASSLEGLAGETQY
V: TRBV6-1; J: TRBJ1-5; D: .; CDR3: ASSEKGGYQPQH
V: TRBV27; J: TRBJ2-2; D: .; CDR3: ASSLYSSTNTGELF
V: TRBV10-3; J: TRBJ1-2; D: .; CDR3: AISESTGSYGYT
V: TRBV7-9; J: TRBJ1-4; D: TRBD1; CDR3: ASSSDRGAANEKLF
V: TRBV19; J: TRBJ1-2; D: .; CDR3: ASSIEENYGYT
V: TRBV29-1; J: TRBJ2-1; D: TRBD1; CDR3: SVEGQGLGNEQF
V: TRBV28; J: TRBJ2-5; D: TRBD1; CDR3: ASSLRRSGGRQETQY
V: TRBV6-6; J: TRBJ2-1; D: TRBD2; CDR3: ASSLAGVPSYNEQF
V: TRBV11-2; J: TRBJ1-3; D: .; CDR3: ASSLGLVFNSGNTIY
V: TRBV13; J: TRBJ2-1; D: TRBD2; CDR3: ASSYAGTRVFEQF
V: TRBV6-5; J: TRBJ2-5; D: .; CDR3: ASSSHTGIARTQY
V: TRBV7-2; J: TRBJ2-2; D: .; CDR3: ASNPGRAGELF
V: TRBV19; J: TRBJ1-2; D: .; CDR3: ASSISPAEFYGYT
V: TRBV19; J: TRBJ2-3; D: TRBD2; CDR3: ASNRGDTDTQY
V: TRBV18; J: TRBJ2-5; D: TRBD2; CDR3: ASGPPTSTETQY
V: TRBV29-1; J: TRBJ2-7; D: TRBD1; CDR3: SVGDRAITYEQY
V: TRBV29-1; J: .; D: TRBD1; CDR3: SASTRTGSYEQY
V: TRBV18; J: TRBJ2-3; D: TRBD2; CDR3: ASSPRIGDREGTDTQY
V: TRBV19; J: TRBJ2-2; D: .; CDR3: ASSWGTSSNTGELF
V: TRBV4-1; J: TRBJ1-1; D: .; CDR3: ASSQALGRVGTEAF
V: TRBV6-6; J: TRBJ1-3; D: .; CDR3: ASSYSGSGNTIY
V: TRBV10-3; J: TRBJ1-4; D: .; CDR3: AIKGVGEKLF
V: TRBV6-1; J: TRBJ2-3; D: .; CDR3: ASSVGAADTQY
V: TRBV28; J: TRBJ1-3; D: .; CDR3: ASRRDMPNTIY
V: TRBV2; J: TRBJ2-7; D: TRBD1; CDR3: ASSRTGGSYEQY
V: TRBV27; J: TRBJ1-2; D: .; CDR3: ASRPEWADHYGYT
V: TRBV6-1; J: TRBJ2-2; D: TRBD1; CDR3: ASSAGGAGTGELF
V: TRBV27; J: TRBJ1-2; D: .; CDR3: ASSNGRVSYT
V: TRBV4-1; J: TRBJ2-2; D: .; CDR3: ASSQVAGTPTGELF
V: TRBV18; J: TRBJ2-2; D: .; CDR3: ASSLYSGSGVTTGELF
V: TRBV29-1; J: TRBJ1-2; D: .; CDR3: SVEGEDGYT
V: TRBV5-1; J: TRBJ2-7; D: .; CDR3: ASSLSGSRDEQY
V: TRBV5-1; J: TRBJ1-3; D: TRBD1; CDR3: ASSTGGGGNTIY
V: TRBV18; J: TRBJ2-5; D: TRBD2; CDR3: ASSPPGGSYQETQY
V: TRBV11-2; J: TRBJ2-1; D: .; CDR3: ASSFQQGYEQF
V: TRBV28; J: TRBJ1-1; D: TRBD1; CDR3: ASSPGTGPNSEAF
V: TRBV28; J: TRBJ1-3; D: .; CDR3: ASSLNSGVRGRDTIY
V: TRBV14; J: TRBJ2-4; D: .; CDR3: ASSRSWGQNIQY